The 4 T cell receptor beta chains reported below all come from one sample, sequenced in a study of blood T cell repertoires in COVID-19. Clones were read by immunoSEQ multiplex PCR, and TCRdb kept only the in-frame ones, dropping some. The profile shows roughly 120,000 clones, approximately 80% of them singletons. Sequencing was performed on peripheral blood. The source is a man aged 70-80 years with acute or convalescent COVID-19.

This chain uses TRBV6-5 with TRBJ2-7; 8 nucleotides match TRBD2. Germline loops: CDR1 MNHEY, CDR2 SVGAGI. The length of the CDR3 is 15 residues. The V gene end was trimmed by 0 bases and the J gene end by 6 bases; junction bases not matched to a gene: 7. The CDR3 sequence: CASSYSWSGGSEQYF. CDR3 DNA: TGTGCCAGCAGTTACTCGTGGTCGGGGGGGTCCGAGCAGTACTTC.

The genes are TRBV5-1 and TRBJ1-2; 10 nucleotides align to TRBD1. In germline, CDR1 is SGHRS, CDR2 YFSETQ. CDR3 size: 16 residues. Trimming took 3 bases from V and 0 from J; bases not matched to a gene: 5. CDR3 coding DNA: TGCGCCAGCAGCTCGGGACAGGGGACGCCTAACTATGGCTACACCTTC. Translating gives CASSSGQGTPNYGYTF.

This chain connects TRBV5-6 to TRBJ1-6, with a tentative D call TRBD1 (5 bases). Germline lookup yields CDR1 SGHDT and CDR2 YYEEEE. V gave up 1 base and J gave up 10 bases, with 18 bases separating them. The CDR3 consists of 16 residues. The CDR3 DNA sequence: TGTGCCAGCAGCTTGACGTTCAGGGATTCGCGATCACCCCTCCACTTT. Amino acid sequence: CASSLTFRDSRSPLHF.

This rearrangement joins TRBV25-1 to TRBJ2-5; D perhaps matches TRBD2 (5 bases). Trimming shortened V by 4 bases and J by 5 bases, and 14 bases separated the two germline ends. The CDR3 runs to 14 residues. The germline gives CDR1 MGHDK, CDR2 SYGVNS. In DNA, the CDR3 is TGTGCCAGCAGTGTCTCGAGGGCCTGGGAGACCCAGTACTTC. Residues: CASSVSRAWETQYF.